By share, the clone carrying this T cell receptor (beta chain) ranks as medium-sized. The data stem from a study of Ad26.COV2.S vaccination and SARS-CoV-2 variants. The CDR3 contains 16 residues. The germline CDR1 and CDR2 sequences are GTSNPN and SVGIG (reference sequence). V was pared by 0 bases and J by 3 bases, with 3 bases of the junction left unmatched. The table came from immunoSEQ multiplex PCR; TCRdb's copy has only in-frame clones and leaves some out. The data hold roughly 300,000 clones, with 75% to 90% observed a single time. Treatment defined: over 15 received Ad26.COV2.S at low or high dose, single or two shots; 5 received placebo; per-sample allocation not given. Sampling was done on day 63 after the first vaccine or placebo injection.

The origin of this receptor is a person between 18 and 59 years old who received the Ad26.COV2.S COVID-19 vaccine or a placebo. The sample was peripheral blood, taken in a trial of Ad26.COV2.S vaccine versus placebo. The J gene is TRBJ2-6, the V gene TRBV30, with 9 bases that match TRBD1. This CDR3 reads CAWSVTGGSGANVLTF. CDR3 in DNA: TGTGCCTGGAGTGTTACAGGGGGCAGTGGGGCCAACGTCCTGACTTTC.